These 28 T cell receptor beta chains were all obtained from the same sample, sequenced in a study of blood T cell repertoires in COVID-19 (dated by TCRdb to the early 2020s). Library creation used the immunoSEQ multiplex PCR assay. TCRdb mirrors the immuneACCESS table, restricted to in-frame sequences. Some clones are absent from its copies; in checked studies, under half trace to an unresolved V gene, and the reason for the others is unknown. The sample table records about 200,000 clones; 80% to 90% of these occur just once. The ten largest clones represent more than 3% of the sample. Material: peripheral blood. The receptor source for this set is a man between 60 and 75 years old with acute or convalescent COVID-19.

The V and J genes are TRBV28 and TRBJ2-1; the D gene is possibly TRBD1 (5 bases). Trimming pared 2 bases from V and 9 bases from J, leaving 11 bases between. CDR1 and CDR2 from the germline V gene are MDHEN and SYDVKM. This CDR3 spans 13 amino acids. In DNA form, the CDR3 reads TGTGCCAGCAGTTTAGACAGTCGTTCTGAGCAGTTCTTC. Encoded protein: CASSLDSRSEQFF.

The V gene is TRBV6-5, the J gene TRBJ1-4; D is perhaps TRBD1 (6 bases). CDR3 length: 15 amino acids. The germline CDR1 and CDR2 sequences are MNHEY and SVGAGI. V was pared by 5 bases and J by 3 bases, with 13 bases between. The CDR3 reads CASSPTGGPNEKLFF. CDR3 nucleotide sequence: TGTGCCAGCAGTCCCACGGGGGGGCCTAATGAAAAACTGTTTTTT.

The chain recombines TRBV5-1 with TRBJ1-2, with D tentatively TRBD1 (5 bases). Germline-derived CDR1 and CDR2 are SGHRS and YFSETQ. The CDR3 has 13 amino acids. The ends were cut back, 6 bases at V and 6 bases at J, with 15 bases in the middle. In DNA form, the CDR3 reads TGCGCCAGCAACCCGGGGGACGGGGATGGCTACACCTTC. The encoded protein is CASNPGDGDGYTF.

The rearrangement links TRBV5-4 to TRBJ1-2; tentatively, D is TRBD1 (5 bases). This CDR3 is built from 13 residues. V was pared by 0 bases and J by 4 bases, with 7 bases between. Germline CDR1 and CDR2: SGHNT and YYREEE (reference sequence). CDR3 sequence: CASSLERGYGYTF. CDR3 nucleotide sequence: TGTGCCAGCAGCTTGGAAAGGGGCTATGGCTACACCTTC.

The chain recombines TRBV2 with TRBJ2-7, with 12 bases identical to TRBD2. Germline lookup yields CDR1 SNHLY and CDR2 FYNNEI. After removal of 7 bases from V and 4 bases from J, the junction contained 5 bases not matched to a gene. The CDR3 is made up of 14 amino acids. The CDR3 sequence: CASMGLAGGYEQYF. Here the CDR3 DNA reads TGTGCCAGCATGGGACTAGCGGGCGGGTACGAGCAGTACTTC.

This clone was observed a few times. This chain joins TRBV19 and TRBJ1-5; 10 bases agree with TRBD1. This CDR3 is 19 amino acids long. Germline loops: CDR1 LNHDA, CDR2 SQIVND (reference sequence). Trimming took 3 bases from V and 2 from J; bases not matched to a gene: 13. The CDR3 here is CASSIYGPGQGMGNQPQHF. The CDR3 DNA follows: TGTGCCAGTAGTATTTACGGACCGGGACAGGGGATGGGCAATCAGCCCCAGCATTTT.

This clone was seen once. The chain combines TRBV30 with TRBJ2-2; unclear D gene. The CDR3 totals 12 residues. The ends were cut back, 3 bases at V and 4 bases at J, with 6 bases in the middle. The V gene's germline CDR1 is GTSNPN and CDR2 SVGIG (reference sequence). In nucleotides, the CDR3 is TGTGCCTGGAGCCGTTCCACCGGGGAGCTGTTTTTT. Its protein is CAWSRSTGELFF.

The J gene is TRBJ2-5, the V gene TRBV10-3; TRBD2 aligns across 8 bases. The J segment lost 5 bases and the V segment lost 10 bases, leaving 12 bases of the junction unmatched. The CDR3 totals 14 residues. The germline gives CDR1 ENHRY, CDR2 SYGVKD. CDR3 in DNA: TGTGCCACGCTAGAGGGACTAGATGGGGAGACCCAGTACTTC. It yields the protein CATLEGLDGETQYF.

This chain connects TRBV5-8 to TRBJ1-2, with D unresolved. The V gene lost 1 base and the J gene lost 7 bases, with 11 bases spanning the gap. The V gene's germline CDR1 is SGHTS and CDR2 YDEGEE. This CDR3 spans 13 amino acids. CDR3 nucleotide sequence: TGTGCCAGCAGCTTGATCCCCTCAGGTGGCTACACCTTC. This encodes CASSLIPSGGYTF.

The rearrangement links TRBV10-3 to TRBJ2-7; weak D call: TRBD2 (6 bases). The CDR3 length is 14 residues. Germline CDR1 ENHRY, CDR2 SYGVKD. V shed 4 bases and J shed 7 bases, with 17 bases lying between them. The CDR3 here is CAISAGPGTGEQYF. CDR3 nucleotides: TGTGCCATCAGTGCCGGCCCAGGGACTGGAGAGCAGTACTTC.

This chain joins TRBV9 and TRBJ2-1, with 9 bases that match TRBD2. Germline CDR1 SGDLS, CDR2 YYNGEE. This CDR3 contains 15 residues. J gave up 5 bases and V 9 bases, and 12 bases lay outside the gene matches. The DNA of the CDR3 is TGTGCCATCGTACCGGCTAGCGGGACCAACAATGAGCAGTTCTTC. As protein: CAIVPASGTNNEQFF.

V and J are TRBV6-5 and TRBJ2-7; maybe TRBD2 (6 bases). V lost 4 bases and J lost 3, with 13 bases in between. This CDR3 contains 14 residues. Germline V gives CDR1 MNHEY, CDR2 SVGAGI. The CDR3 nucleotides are TGTGCCAGCAGTTCGGTGGACGGGAGCTACGAGCAGTACTTC. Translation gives CASSSVDGSYEQYF.

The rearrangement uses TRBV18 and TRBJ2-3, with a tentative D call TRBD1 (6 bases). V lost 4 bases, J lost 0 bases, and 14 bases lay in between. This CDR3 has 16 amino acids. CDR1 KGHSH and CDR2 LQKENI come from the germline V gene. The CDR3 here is CASSLSGQTSTDTQYF. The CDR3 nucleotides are TGTGCCAGCTCACTGTCCGGACAGACCAGCACAGATACGCAGTATTTT. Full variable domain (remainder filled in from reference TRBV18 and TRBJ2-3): NAGVMQNPRHLVRRRGQEARLRCSPMKGHSHVYWYRQLPEEGLKFMVYLQKENIIDESGMPKERFSAEFPKEGPSILRIQQVVRGDSAAYFCASSLSGQTSTDTQYFGPGTRLTVL.

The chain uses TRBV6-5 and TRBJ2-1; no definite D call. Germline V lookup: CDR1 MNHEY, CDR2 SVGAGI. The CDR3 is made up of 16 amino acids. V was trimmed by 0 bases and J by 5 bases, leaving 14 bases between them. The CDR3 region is CASSYSSARFDNEQFF. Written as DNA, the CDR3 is TGTGCCAGCAGTTACTCGAGTGCCAGGTTCGACAATGAGCAGTTCTTC.

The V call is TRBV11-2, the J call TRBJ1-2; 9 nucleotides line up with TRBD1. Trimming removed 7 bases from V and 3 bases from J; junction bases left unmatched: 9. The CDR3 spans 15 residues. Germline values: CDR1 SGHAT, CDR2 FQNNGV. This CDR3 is CASTHRGRSYYGYTF. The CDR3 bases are TGTGCCAGCACCCACAGGGGGCGAAGTTACTATGGCTACACCTTC.

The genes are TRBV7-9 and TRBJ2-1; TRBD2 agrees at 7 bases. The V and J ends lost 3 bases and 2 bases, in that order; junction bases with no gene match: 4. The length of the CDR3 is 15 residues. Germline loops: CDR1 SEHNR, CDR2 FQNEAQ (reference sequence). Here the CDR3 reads CASSLVSGTYNEQFF. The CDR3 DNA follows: TGTGCCAGCAGCTTGGTCAGCGGGACCTACAATGAGCAGTTCTTC.

For the CDR3, the DNA is TGCGCCAGCAGTAAAGACAGGGCCACTGAAGCTTTCTTT. Translated: CASSKDRATEAFF. This rearrangement joins TRBV10-1 to TRBJ1-1; 7 bases line up with TRBD1. The CDR3 loop spans 13 amino acids. The germline V gene encodes CDR1 WNHNN and CDR2 SYGVQD (reference sequence). The ends lost 5 bases at V and 4 bases at J; junction bases unmatched: 4.

DNA for the CDR3: TGTGCCAGCAGCTTGCGTCGGACAGGCGGAAACACCATATATTTT. Translation gives CASSLRRTGGNTIYF. This chain links TRBV5-8 with TRBJ1-3, with 7 bases lining up with TRBD1. CDR1 and CDR2 (germline): SGHTS, YDEGEE. The junction had 5 bases not matched to a gene; V was cut back by 1 base and J by 4 bases. The CDR3 has 15 residues.

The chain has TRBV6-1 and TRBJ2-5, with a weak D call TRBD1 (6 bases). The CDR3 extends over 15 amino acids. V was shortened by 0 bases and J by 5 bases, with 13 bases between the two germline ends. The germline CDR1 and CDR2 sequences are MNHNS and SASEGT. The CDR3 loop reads CASSEAGGRRETQYF. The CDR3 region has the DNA TGTGCCAGCAGTGAAGCAGGGGGTCGGAGGGAGACCCAGTACTTC.

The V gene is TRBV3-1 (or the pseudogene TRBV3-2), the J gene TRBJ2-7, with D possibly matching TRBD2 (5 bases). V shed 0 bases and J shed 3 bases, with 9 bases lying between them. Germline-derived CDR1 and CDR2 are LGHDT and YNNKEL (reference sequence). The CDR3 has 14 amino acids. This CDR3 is CASSQDSGFYEQYF. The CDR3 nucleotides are TGTGCCAGCAGCCAAGATTCGGGGTTCTACGAGCAGTACTTC.

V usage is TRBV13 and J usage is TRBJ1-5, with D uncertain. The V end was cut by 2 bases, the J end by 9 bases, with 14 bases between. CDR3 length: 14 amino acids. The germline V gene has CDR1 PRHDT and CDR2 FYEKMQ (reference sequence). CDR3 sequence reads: CASSLKGAGRPQHF. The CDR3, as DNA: TGTGCCAGCAGCTTAAAAGGCGCGGGTCGGCCCCAGCATTTT. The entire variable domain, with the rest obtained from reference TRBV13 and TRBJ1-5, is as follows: AAGVIQSPRHLIKEKRETATLKCYPIPRHDTVYWYQQGPGQDPQFLISFYEKMQSDKGSIPDRFSAQQFSDYHSELNMSSLELGDSALYFCASSLKGAGRPQHFGDGTRLSIL.

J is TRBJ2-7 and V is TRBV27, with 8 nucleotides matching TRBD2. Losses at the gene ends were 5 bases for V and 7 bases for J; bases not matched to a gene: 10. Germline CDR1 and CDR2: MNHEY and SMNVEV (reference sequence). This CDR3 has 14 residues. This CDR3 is CASSVSGGSREQYF. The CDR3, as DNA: TGTGCCAGCAGTGTGTCGGGAGGGTCTCGAGAGCAGTACTTC.

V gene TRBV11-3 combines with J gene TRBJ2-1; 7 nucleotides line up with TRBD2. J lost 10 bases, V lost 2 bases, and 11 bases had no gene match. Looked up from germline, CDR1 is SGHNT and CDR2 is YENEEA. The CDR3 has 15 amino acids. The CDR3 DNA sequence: TGTGCCAGCAGCTTATCGGGGATAGCGGGCCGGGAGCAGTTCTTC. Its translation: CASSLSGIAGREQFF. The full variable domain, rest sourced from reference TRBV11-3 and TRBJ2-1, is EAGVVQSPRYKIIEKKQPVAFWCNPISGHNTLYWYLQNLGQGPELLIRYENEEAVDDSQLPKDRFSAERLKGVDSTLKIQPAELGDSAVYLCASSLSGIAGREQFFGPGTRLTVL.

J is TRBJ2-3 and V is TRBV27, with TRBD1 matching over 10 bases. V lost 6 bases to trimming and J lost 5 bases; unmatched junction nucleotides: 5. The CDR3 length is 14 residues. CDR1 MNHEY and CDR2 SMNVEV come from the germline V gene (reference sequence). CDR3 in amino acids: CASSIRTGGDTQYF. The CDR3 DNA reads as TGTGCCAGCAGCATACGGACAGGGGGAGATACGCAGTATTTT.

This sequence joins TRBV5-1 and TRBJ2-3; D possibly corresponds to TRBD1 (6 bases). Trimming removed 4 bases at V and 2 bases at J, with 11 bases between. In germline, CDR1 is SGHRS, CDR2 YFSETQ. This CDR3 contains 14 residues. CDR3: CASSRDRPTDTQYF. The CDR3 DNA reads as TGCGCCAGCAGCCGAGACAGGCCCACAGATACGCAGTATTTT.

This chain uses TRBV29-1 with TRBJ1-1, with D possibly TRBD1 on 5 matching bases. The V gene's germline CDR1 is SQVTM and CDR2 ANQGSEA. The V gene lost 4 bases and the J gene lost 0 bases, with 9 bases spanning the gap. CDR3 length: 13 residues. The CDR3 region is CSVVGRMNTEAFF. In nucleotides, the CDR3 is TGCAGCGTTGTGGGGCGGATGAACACTGAAGCTTTCTTT.

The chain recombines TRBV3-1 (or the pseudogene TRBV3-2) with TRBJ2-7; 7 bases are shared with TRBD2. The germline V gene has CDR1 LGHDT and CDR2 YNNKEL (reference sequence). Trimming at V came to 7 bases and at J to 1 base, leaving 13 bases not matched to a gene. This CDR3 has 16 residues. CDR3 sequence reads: CASTPGGRESSYEQYF. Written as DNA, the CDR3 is TGTGCCAGCACCCCAGGCGGGCGGGAGAGTTCCTACGAGCAGTACTTC.

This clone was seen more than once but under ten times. CDR3 bases: TGTGCCAGCAGCGTAGTAGACTCTGGAAACACCATATATTTT. Protein product: CASSVVDSGNTIYF. The rearrangement links TRBV9 to TRBJ1-3; D is undetermined. V lost 0 bases and J lost 0, with 4 bases in between. This CDR3 is 14 amino acids long. From germline, CDR1 is SGDLS and CDR2 YYNGEE. Drawing the rest from reference TRBV9 and TRBJ1-3, the complete variable domain is DSGVTQTPKHLITATGQRVTLRCSPRSGDLSVYWYQQSLDQGLQFLIQYYNGEERAKGNILERFSAQQFPDLHSELNLSSLELGDSALYFCASSVVDSGNTIYFGEGSWLTVV.